What follows describes a single T cell receptor (beta chain). Its specificity is not known. TCRdb called the 5' RACE reads again in MiXCR, with one record for every CDR3 protein. The sample yields 450,000 or so distinct CDR3 sequences, 14% seen once. These data originate in a study of identical twins. Study-wide findings and caveats: Whereas memory repertoires showed no such difference, abundant cord blood beta clonotypes carried fewer insertions.

The germline gives CDR1 MNHEY, CDR2 SVGAGI. The CDR3 length is 17 residues. J gave up 5 bases and V 0 bases, and 10 bases lay outside the gene matches. The sample was also linked to a second study, of yellow fever vaccine responses in identical twins.

The sample was CD4+ T cells sorted from blood. V is TRBV6-5 and J is TRBJ1-1; 9 positions match TRBD1. This TCR was recovered from a woman under 30 in good health. In nucleotides, the CDR3 is TGTGCCAGCAGTTACTCCCGGAACAGGGGGCGCGGGACTGAAGCTTTCTTT. Protein: CASSYSRNRGRGTEAFF.